These T cell receptor beta chains were read from a single sample in a study of CD8 T cells in Susac syndrome. Via MiXCR, TCRdb re-called the immunoSEQ multiplex PCR reads, giving one row per CDR3 protein. The data contain 130,000 or so distinct CDR3 sequences, approximately 95% of them seen just once; the ten biggest clones take up approximately 0.11%. Sequenced: CD4+ T cells from PBMCs. These TCRs come from a human donor with multiple sclerosis. Each CDR3 is given with its conserved first and last residue. A D gene is named only where the DNA matches it firmly. Not all rows give a size; the values are once, few, many and, for expanded clones, a class.

-,TRBV27,-,TRBJ2-3,CASSLSRGTDTQYF,TGTGCCAGCAGTTTATCGAGGGGTACAGATACGCAGTATTTT
-,TRBV5-1,-,TRBJ2-5,CASSFREGGRETQYF,TGCGCCAGCAGCTTCCGAGAGGGGGGCCGGGAGACCCAGTACTTC
TRBD2,TRBV7-2,-,TRBJ2-3,CASSYGTISTDTQYF,TGTGCCAGCAGCTACGGGACTATCTCCACAGATACGCAGTATTTT
-,TRBV6-2/TRBV6-3,once,TRBJ1-6,CASRIDRTNSPLHF,TGTGCCAGCAGGATCGACAGAACGAATTCACCCCTCCACTTT
TRBD1,TRBV20-1,-,TRBJ1-2,CSARDRGIVDRESYTF,TGCAGTGCTAGAGATCGGGGAATTGTGGACAGGGAAAGCTACACCTTC
-,TRBV28,-,TRBJ1-1,CASSLMDTEAFF,TGTGCCAGCAGTTTAATGGACACTGAAGCTTTCTTT
TRBD2,TRBV5-1,-,TRBJ2-7,CASSPVAGGTYEQYF,TGCGCCAGCAGCCCAGTAGCGGGAGGGACCTACGAGCAGTACTTC
-,TRBV27,-,TRBJ2-7,CASSFSWADYEQYF,TGTGCCAGCTCATTCTCGTGGGCAGACTACGAGCAGTACTTC
-,TRBV23-1,-,TRBJ1-1,CASSQTMTVAEKAFF,TGCGCCAGCAGTCAAACTATGACAGTTGCGGAAAAAGCTTTCTTT
TRBD1,TRBV7-9,-,TRBJ2-5,CASRQTGQETQYF,TGTGCCAGCAGGCAGACAGGGCAAGAGACCCAGTACTTC
TRBD2,TRBV9,-,TRBJ2-1,CASSATTAGDEQFF,TGTGCCAGCAGCGCAACAACAGCGGGGGATGAGCAGTTCTTC
-,TRBV9,-,TRBJ2-3,CASSDGQTDTQYF,TGTGCCAGCAGCGACGGACAAACAGATACGCAGTATTTT
-,TRBV7-8,-,TRBJ2-3,CASSPRGGGTDTQYF,TGTGCCAGCAGCCCCCGTGGGGGAGGCACAGATACGCAGTATTTT
-,TRBV30,-,TRBJ2-2,CAWIPPSRDTGELFF,TGTGCCTGGATTCCGCCGTCCAGGGACACCGGGGAGCTGTTTTTT
-,TRBV5-1,-,TRBJ2-1,CASSLFTGTYNEQFF,TGCGCCAGCAGCTTGTTTACAGGGACCTACAATGAGCAGTTCTTC
-,TRBV20-1,-,TRBJ2-5,CSARDSYQETQYF,TGCAGTGCTAGGGACAGTTACCAAGAGACCCAGTACTTC
-,TRBV4-1,-,TRBJ2-7,CASSLLSDRYEQYF,TGCGCCAGCAGCCTCCTTAGCGACCGGTACGAGCAGTACTTC
-,TRBV29-1,once,TRBJ1-4,CSATGDREKLFF,TGCAGCGCGACAGGTGATCGTGAAAAACTGTTTTTT
-,TRBV6-6,-,TRBJ1-5,CASRDAGQPQHF,TGTGCCAGCAGGGATGCGGGGCAGCCCCAGCATTTT
-,TRBV20-1,-,TRBJ2-5,CSGVWKTQYF,TGCAGTGGAGTTTGGAAGACCCAGTACTTC
-,TRBV24-1,-,TRBJ2-3,CATSDPTTAPSNTQYF,TGTGCCACCAGTGATCCGACCACAGCACCATCTAATACGCAGTATTTT
-,TRBV11-2,-,TRBJ2-2,CASSYATLLNTGELFF,TGTGCCAGCAGCTACGCGACCCTTTTGAACACCGGGGAGCTGTTTTTT
-,TRBV20-1,once,TRBJ2-7,CSARGTDEQYF,TGCAGTGCTAGAGGGACCGACGAGCAGTACTTC